The 20 T cell receptor beta chains below were found in one sample sequenced in a study of T cell repertoires in cytomegalovirus infection. TCRdb analysed the reads with MiXCR anew, one entry per CDR3 protein. This table holds 450,000 to 600,000 distinct CDR3 sequences, about 11% found once. The sequenced sample consisted of PBMCs. The receptor set was obtained from a human donor in good health (CMV status not recorded). Some clones in this sample may be carry-over from other donors' samples.

This clonotype has just a few counts. The rearrangement links TRBV3-1 to TRBJ1-5; D is uncertain. The V and J ends lost 0 bases and 7 bases respectively, with 7 bases between them. The CDR3 has 13 residues. Germline V gives CDR1 LGHDT, CDR2 YNNKEL (reference sequence). The CDR3 region has the DNA TGTGCCAGCAGCCAAGATACGCGGCAGCCCCAGCATTTT. This gives the protein CASSQDTRQPQHF.

This clonotype has ten or more counts. The rearrangement links TRBV11-2 to TRBJ1-1; D is possibly TRBD1 (5 bases). Germline CDR1 SGHAT, CDR2 FQNNGV. The CDR3 loop spans 15 amino acids. The V end lost 3 bases, the J end lost 1 base, and 12 bases lay between the germline ends. For the CDR3, the DNA is TGTGCCAGCAGCTTCCCGAGGGGCCCGAACACTGAAGCTTTCTTT. Its translation: CASSFPRGPNTEAFF.

This clonotype has a count of ten or more. The chain combines TRBV12-3 or TRBV12-4 with TRBJ2-3, with TRBD2 matching 13 bases. This CDR3 region has 15 residues. J lost 4 bases, V lost 8 bases, and 6 bases had no gene match. As DNA, the CDR3 is TGTGCCAGCGGTCGGGGACTAGCGGGACCAGATACGCAGTATTTT. Translated, it gives CASGRGLAGPDTQYF.

This clonotype appeared many times. V gene TRBV7-8 combines with J gene TRBJ1-1; D gene unclear. Germline-derived CDR1 and CDR2 are SGHVS and FQNEAQ. This CDR3 spans 13 amino acids. Trimming removed 3 bases at V and 3 bases at J, with 8 bases between. DNA for the CDR3: TGTGCCAGCAGCTTGCCCGTGCACACTGAAGCTTTCTTT. Translation: CASSLPVHTEAFF.

This clonotype came up a few times. The rearrangement links TRBV10-3 to TRBJ1-5; D ambiguous. Germline values: CDR1 ENHRY, CDR2 SYGVKD. The CDR3 covers 12 residues. V dropped 0 bases and J dropped 7 bases, with 4 bases sitting between them. This CDR3 reads CAISESRQPQHF. Here the CDR3 DNA reads TGTGCCATCAGTGAGTCAAGGCAGCCCCAGCATTTT.

In this sample, this clonotype turned up many times. V is TRBV5-4 and J is TRBJ2-2, with D uncertain. Trimming pared 4 bases from V and 0 bases from J, leaving 13 bases between. CDR3 length: 16 amino acids. CDR1 and CDR2 from the germline V gene are SGHNT and YYREEE (reference sequence). The chain's CDR3 is CASSQQRYSNTGELFF. As DNA, the CDR3 is TGTGCCAGCAGCCAGCAGCGCTATTCGAACACCGGGGAGCTGTTTTTT.

This clonotype was seen more than once but under ten times. CDR3 residues: CSVENRWLGYTF. Written as DNA, the CDR3 is TGCAGCGTTGAAAACAGGTGGCTTGGCTACACCTTC. V and J are TRBV29-1 and TRBJ1-2; D may be TRBD1 (5 bases). The CDR3 is 12 residues long. V lost 2 bases to trimming and J lost 7 bases, with 11 bases between them. The V gene's germline CDR1 is SQVTM and CDR2 ANQGSEA.

This chain connects TRBV7-6 to TRBJ1-2; TRBD1 matches at 8 bases. The V and J ends lost 5 bases and 5 bases, in that order; junction bases with no gene match: 13. The CDR3 runs to 16 residues. From germline, CDR1 is SGHVS and CDR2 FNYEAQ. CDR3 nucleotide sequence: TGTGCCAGCAGCACGACAGGGGCCATGTTTTCTTATGGCTACACCTTC. Its translation is CASSTTGAMFSYGYTF. The full variable domain, rest sourced from reference TRBV7-6 and TRBJ1-2, is GAGVSQSPRYKVTKRGQDVALRCDPISGHVSLYWYRQALGQGPEFLTYFNYEAQQDKSGLPNDRFSAERPEGSISTLTIQRTEQRDSAMYRCASSTTGAMFSYGYTFGSGTRLTVV.

The sample holds many counts of this clonotype. V usage is TRBV19 and J usage is TRBJ1-1, with no clear D. The length of the CDR3 is 13 residues. The V end lost 5 bases, the J end lost 7 bases, and 14 bases lay between the germline ends. Germline V gene sequence: CDR1 LNHDA, CDR2 SQIVND (reference sequence). The CDR3: CASSGQLMSEAFF. DNA for the CDR3: TGTGCCAGTAGTGGGCAGCTCATGAGTGAAGCTTTCTTT.

The table lists this clonotype with many counts. This chain connects TRBV29-1 to TRBJ1-1, with a tentative D call TRBD1 (6 bases). From germline, CDR1 is SQVTM and CDR2 ANQGSEA. CDR3 length: 12 residues. V was shortened by 3 bases and J by 1 base, with 6 bases between the two germline ends. As DNA, the CDR3 is TGCAGCGTTGACAGGGGGAACACTGAAGCTTTCTTT. It translates to CSVDRGNTEAFF.

This clonotype has at least ten counts. The chain uses TRBV20-1 and TRBJ2-5; D possibly matches TRBD1 or TRBD2 (5 bases each). Trimming stripped 6 bases from V and 5 bases from J, with 19 bases between. Germline CDR1 is DFQATT and CDR2 is SNEGSKA (reference sequence). The CDR3 loop spans 14 amino acids. DNA for the CDR3: TGCAGTGCCCCCCGGCAGGGAAGGGAGGAGACCCAGTACTTC. It encodes CSAPRQGREETQYF.

The table lists this clonotype with many counts. The chain couples TRBV20-1 to TRBJ2-1; 9 bases line up with TRBD2. This CDR3 has 14 residues. The ends lost 5 bases at V and 3 bases at J; junction bases unmatched: 5. CDR1 and CDR2 from the germline V gene are DFQATT and SNEGSKA (reference sequence). Written as DNA, the CDR3 is TGCAGTGCTTTTCTAGCGGGGAGCTACAATGAGCAGTTCTTC. Translated, it gives CSAFLAGSYNEQFF.

This clonotype showed up just a few times. The rearrangement joins TRBV2 to TRBJ2-2; 7 bases map to TRBD2. V dropped 4 bases and J dropped 6; count of bases not matched to a gene: 5. The CDR3 extends over 14 amino acids. The germline gives CDR1 SNHLY, CDR2 FYNNEI. CDR3: CASSGGGNAGELFF. The CDR3 nucleotides read TGTGCCAGCAGTGGGGGGGGTAACGCCGGGGAGCTGTTTTTT.

The chain has TRBV20-1 and TRBJ2-1; D unresolved. The length of the CDR3 is 15 residues. Trimming took 0 bases from V and 0 from J, leaving 9 bases between them. Germline V gene data show CDR1 as DFQATT and CDR2 as SNEGSKA (reference sequence). This CDR3 is CSARDRNSSYNEQFF. The CDR3, as DNA: TGCAGTGCTAGAGATCGTAATAGCTCCTACAATGAGCAGTTCTTC.

This clonotype was seen a handful of times. The chain employs TRBV27 and TRBJ2-7, with a possible D match to TRBD2 (5 bases). This CDR3 has 14 amino acids. CDR1 MNHEY and CDR2 SMNVEV come from the germline V gene (reference sequence). Between the trimmed V and J ends, which lost 3 bases and 6 bases, there was a span of 15 bases. In DNA, the CDR3 is TGTGCCAGCAGTTTTGGGCTAGCTTCCGGCGAGCAGTACTTC. Its translation: CASSFGLASGEQYF.

The V and J genes are TRBV9 and TRBJ2-7; TRBD2 aligns across 10 bases. V was pared by 0 bases and J by 4 bases, with 10 bases of the junction left unmatched. The CDR3 contains 17 residues. Germline values: CDR1 SGDLS, CDR2 YYNGEE. The CDR3 is CASSVGAGGLLRYEQYF. The CDR3 nucleotides are TGTGCCAGCAGCGTAGGAGCGGGGGGGCTGTTGAGGTACGAGCAGTACTTC.

This clonotype was observed many times. The chain is built from TRBV20-1 and TRBJ1-6; maybe TRBD1 (5 bases). Trimming left V 5 bases short and J 0 bases short, with 17 bases between. The length of the CDR3 is 17 residues. The germline CDR1 and CDR2 sequences are DFQATT and SNEGSKA (reference sequence). CDR3 in DNA: TGCAGTGCTGACCGGGACGGCACCAGCTCCTATAATTCACCCCTCCACTTT. Amino acid sequence: CSADRDGTSSYNSPLHF.

This clonotype was detected many times. This chain uses TRBV29-1 with TRBJ1-2, with a possible D match to TRBD1 (6 bases). CDR1 is SQVTM, CDR2 ANQGSEA, per germline. There are 13 residues in the CDR3. The ends were cut back, 7 bases at V and 4 bases at J, with 16 bases in the middle. CDR3 in amino acids: CSAGVTGPYGYTF. DNA of the CDR3: TGCAGCGCTGGGGTGACAGGACCCTATGGCTACACCTTC.

This clonotype was observed at least ten times. The CDR3 sequence is CSARVTGGSYGYTF. CDR3 nucleotides: TGCAGTGCTAGGGTAACAGGGGGTTCCTATGGCTACACCTTC. The chain uses TRBV20-1 and TRBJ1-2; 8 nucleotides align to TRBD1. In germline, CDR1 is DFQATT, CDR2 SNEGSKA (reference sequence). J gave up 4 bases and V 3 bases, and 7 bases lay outside the gene matches. This CDR3 is built from 14 residues.

This clonotype was seen repeatedly, ten times or more. V is TRBV14 and J is TRBJ2-7; D possibly uses TRBD1 or TRBD2 (6 bases each). Germline V lookup: CDR1 SGHDN, CDR2 FVKESK. V was pared by 4 bases and J by 4 bases, with 17 bases between. The CDR3 spans 15 residues. For the CDR3, the DNA is TGTGCCAGCAGCCTCTCCCCGGGGGCTCGTTACGAGCAGTACTTC. This codes for CASSLSPGARYEQYF.